This TCR beta chain originates from a study of identical twins. The germline V and J ends were trimmed by 4 bases and 0 bases, with 7 bases remaining between them. The CDR3 sequence is 14 residues long. The germline gives CDR1 SNHLY, CDR2 FYNNEI. Each CDR3 protein gets one entry after TCRdb re-called the 5' RACE reads with MiXCR. The sample holds some 560,000 distinct CDR3 sequences, more than 9% seen once. These data also featured in a second study, about yellow fever vaccine responses in identical twins.

The clonotype originates from a woman aged 18-29 years in good health. Sequences were obtained from PBMCs. The rearrangement links TRBV2 to TRBJ2-1; D is uncertain. CDR3 bases: TGTGCCAGCAGTGCGGCAAGCTCCTACAATGAGCAGTTCTTC. It translates to CASSAASSYNEQFF.